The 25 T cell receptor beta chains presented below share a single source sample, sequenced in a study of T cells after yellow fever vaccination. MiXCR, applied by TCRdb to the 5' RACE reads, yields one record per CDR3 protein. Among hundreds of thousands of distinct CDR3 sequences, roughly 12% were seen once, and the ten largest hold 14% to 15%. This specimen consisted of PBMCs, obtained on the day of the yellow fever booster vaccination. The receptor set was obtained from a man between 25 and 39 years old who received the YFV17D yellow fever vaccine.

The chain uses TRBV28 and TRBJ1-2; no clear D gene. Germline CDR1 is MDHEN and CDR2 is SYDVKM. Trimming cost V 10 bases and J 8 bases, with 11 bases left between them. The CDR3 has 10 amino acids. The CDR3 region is CATAMGGYTF. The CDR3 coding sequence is TGTGCCACGGCCATGGGAGGCTACACCTTC.

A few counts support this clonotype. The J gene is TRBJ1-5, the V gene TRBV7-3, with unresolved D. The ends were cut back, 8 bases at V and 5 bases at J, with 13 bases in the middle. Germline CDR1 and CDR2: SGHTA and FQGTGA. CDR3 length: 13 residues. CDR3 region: CASARTDDQPQHF. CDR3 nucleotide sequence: TGTGCCAGCGCCCGGACGGACGATCAGCCCCAGCATTTT.

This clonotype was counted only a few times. The CDR3 DNA is TGTGCCAGCAGCCAAGGACACCCCTCGGGGGGGAAACTGTTTTTT. This encodes CASSQGHPSGGKLFF. The V and J genes are TRBV7-9 and TRBJ1-4; tentative D call: TRBD1 (5 bases). The CDR3 has 15 amino acids. V lost 5 bases and J 11 bases, leaving 21 bases between the germline ends. Germline V gives CDR1 SEHNR, CDR2 FQNEAQ (reference sequence).

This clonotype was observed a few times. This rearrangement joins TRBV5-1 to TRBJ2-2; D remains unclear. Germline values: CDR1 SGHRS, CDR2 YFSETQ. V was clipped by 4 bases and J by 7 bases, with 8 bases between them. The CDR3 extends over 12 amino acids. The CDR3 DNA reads TGCGCCAGCAGCCCCGGGTACGGGGAGCTGTTTTTT. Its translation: CASSPGYGELFF.

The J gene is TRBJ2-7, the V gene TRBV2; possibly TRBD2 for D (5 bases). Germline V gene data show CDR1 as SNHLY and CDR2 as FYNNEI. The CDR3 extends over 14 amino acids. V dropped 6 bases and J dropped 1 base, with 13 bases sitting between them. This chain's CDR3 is CASRRPGRSYEQYF. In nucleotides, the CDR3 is TGTGCCAGCAGACGCCCGGGGAGATCCTACGAGCAGTACTTC.

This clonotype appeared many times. CDR3 protein: CSARRLGGHQYF. In DNA, the CDR3 is TGCAGTGCTAGGCGGTTGGGGGGACACCAGTACTTC. The chain employs TRBV20-1 and TRBJ2-7; D tentatively fits TRBD1 or TRBD2 (6 bases each). The CDR3 totals 12 residues. Germline CDR1 DFQATT, CDR2 SNEGSKA (reference sequence). V shed 3 bases and J shed 10 bases, with 16 bases lying between them.

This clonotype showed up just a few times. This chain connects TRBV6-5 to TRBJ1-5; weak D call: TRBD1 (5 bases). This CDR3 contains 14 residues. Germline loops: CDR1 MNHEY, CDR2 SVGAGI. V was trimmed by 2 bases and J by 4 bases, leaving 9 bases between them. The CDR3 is CASSYGGENQPQHF. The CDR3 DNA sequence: TGTGCCAGCAGTTACGGGGGTGAAAATCAGCCCCAGCATTTT.

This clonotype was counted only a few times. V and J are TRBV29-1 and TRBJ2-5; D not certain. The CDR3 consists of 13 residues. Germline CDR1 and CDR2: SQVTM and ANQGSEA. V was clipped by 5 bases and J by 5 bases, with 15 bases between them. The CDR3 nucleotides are TGCAGCGTTTCAGTGGTTAGTCGGGAGACCCAGTACTTC. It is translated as CSVSVVSRETQYF.

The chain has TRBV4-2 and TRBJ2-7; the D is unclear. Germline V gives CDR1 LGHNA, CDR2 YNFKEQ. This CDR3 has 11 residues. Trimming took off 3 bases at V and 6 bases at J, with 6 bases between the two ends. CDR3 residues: CASSQNSEQYF. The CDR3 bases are TGTGCCAGCAGCCAGAACTCCGAGCAGTACTTC.

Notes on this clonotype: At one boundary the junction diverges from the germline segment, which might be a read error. This CDR3 is CCARGLAADSNTGELFF. Written as DNA, the CDR3 is TGCTGTGCACGGGGACTAGCGGCCGACTCTAACACCGGGGAGCTGTTTTTT. V and J are TRBV20-1 and TRBJ2-2, with 11 bases identical to TRBD2. Germline V gene sequence: CDR1 DFQATT, CDR2 SNEGSKA (reference sequence). This CDR3 has 17 residues.

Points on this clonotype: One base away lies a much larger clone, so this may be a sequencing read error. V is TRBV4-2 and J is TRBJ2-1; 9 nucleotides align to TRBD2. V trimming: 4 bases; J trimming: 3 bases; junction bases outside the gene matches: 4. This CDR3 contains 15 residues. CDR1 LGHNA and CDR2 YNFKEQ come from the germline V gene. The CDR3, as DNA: TGTGCCAGCAGCCCCGGGACTAGCTGCTACAATGAGCAGTTCTTC. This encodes CASSPGTSCYNEQFF.

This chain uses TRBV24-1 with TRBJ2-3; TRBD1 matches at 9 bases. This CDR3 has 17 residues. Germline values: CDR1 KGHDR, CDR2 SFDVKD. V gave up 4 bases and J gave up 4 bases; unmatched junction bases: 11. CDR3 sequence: CATSEQSGTGNPDTQYF. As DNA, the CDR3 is TGTGCCACCAGTGAGCAATCCGGGACAGGGAACCCAGATACGCAGTATTTT.

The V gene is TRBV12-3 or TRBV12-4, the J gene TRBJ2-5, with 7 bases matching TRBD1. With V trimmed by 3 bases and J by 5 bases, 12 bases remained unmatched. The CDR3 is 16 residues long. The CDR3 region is CASSLALTGLRETQYF. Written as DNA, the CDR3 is TGTGCCAGCAGTTTGGCCTTGACAGGGTTGAGGGAGACCCAGTACTTC.

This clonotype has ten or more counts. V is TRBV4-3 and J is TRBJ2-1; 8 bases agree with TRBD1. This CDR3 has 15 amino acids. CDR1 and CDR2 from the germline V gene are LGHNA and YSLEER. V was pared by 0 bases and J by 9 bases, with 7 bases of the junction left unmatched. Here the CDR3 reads CASSQENRGVGEQFF. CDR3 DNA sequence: TGCGCCAGCAGCCAAGAGAACAGGGGGGTGGGTGAGCAGTTCTTC.

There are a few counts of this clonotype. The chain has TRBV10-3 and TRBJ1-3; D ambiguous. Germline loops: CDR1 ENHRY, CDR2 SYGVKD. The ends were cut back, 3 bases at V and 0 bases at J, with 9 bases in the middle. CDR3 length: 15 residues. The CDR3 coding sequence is TGTGCCATCAGTGAAGTACTCCTCTCTGGAAACACCATATATTTT. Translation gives CAISEVLLSGNTIYF.

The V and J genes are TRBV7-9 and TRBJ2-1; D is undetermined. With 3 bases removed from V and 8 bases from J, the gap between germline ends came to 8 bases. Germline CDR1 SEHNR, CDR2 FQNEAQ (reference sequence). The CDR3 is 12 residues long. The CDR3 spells CASSLSLDEQFF. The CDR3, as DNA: TGTGCCAGCAGCTTGTCTTTGGATGAGCAGTTCTTC.

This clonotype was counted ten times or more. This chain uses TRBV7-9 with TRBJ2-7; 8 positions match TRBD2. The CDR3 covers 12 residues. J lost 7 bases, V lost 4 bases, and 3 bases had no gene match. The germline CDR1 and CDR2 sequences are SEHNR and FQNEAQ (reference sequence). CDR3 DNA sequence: TGTGCCAGCAGCTGGTTAGCGGGAGAGCAGTACTTC. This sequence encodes CASSWLAGEQYF. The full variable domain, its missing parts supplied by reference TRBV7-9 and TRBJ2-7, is DTGVSQNPRHKITKRGQNVTFRCDPISEHNRLYWYRQTLGQGPEFLTYFQNEAQLEKSRLLSDRFSAERPKGSFSTLEIQRTEQGDSAMYLCASSWLAGEQYFGPGTRLTVT.

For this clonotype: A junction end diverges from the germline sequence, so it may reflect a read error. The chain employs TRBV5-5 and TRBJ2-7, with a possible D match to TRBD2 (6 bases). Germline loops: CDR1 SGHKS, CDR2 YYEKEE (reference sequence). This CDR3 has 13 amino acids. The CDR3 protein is CASGFEGTSEQYF. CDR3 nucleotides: TGTGCCAGCGGCTTCGAAGGGACTTCCGAGCAGTACTTC.

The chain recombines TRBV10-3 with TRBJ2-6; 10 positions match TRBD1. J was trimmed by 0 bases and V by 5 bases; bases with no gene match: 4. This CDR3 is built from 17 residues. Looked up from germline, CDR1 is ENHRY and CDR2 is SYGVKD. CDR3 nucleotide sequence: TGTGCCATCAGTTTAGGGACAGGGGACTCTGGGGCCAACGTCCTGACTTTC. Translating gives CAISLGTGDSGANVLTF.

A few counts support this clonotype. The chain's CDR3 is CASSFSQGRTEAFF. CDR3 nucleotides: TGTGCCAGCAGTTTCTCACAGGGGCGTACTGAAGCTTTCTTT. The chain joins TRBV12-3 or TRBV12-4 to TRBJ1-1; 7 nucleotides align to TRBD1. This CDR3 contains 14 residues. V dropped 3 bases and J dropped 5; count of bases not matched to a gene: 6.

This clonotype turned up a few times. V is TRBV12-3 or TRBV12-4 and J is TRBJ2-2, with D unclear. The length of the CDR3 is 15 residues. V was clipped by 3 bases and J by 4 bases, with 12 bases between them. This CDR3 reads CASSFLTSFTGELFF. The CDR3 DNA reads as TGTGCCAGCAGTTTCCTCACTTCATTCACCGGGGAGCTGTTTTTT.

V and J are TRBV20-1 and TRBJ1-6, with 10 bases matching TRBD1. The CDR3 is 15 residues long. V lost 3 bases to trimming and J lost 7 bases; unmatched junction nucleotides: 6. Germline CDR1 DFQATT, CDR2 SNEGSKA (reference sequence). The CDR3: CSASPSTGGNSPLHF. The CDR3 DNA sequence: TGCAGTGCTAGCCCCTCGACAGGGGGCAATTCACCCCTCCACTTT.

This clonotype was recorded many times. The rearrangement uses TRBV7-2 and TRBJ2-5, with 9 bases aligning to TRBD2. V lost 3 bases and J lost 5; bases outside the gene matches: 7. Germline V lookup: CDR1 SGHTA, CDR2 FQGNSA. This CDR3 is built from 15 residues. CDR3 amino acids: CASSFASGAGETQYF. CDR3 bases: TGTGCCAGCAGCTTTGCTAGCGGGGCGGGGGAGACCCAGTACTTC. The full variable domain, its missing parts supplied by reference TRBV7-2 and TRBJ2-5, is GAGVSQSPSNKVTEKGKDVELRCDPISGHTALYWYRQSLGQGLEFLIYFQGNSAPDKSGLPSDRFSAERTGGSVSTLTIQRTQQEDSAVYLCASSFASGAGETQYFGPGTRLLVL.

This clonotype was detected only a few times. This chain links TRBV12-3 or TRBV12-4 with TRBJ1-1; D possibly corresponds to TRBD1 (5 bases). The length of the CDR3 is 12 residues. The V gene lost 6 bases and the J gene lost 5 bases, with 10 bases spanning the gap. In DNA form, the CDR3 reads TGTGCCAGCAGGGGGGTGGGGACTGAAGCTTTCTTT. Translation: CASRGVGTEAFF.

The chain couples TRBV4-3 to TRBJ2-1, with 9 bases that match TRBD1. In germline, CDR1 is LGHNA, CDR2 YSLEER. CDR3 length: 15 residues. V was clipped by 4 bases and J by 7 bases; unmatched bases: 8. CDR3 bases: TGCGCCAGCAGCCCCTGGGACAGGGTGAAGAATGAGCAGTTCTTC. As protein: CASSPWDRVKNEQFF.